The 19 T cell receptor beta chains reported below all come from one sample, sequenced in a study of breast tumors, draining lymph nodes, adjacent tissues. TCRdb itself ran the multiplex PCR reads through MiXCR, one entry per CDR3 protein. Counted here are some 150,000 distinct CDR3 sequences, approximately 20% occurring once; the ten biggest clones make up around 2.7%. Breast cancer patients provided tissue from their axillary draining lymph nodes. The sequencing sample was made of axillary lymph node tissue. These TCRs come from a female donor with breast cancer. Some clones in this sample may be carry-over from other donors' samples.

This clonotype was counted ten times or more. The chain uses TRBV5-6 and TRBJ2-3; a weak D match, TRBD2 (7 bases). Trimming left V 2 bases short and J 3 bases short, with 16 bases between. Germline-derived CDR1 and CDR2 are SGHDT and YYEEEE. The CDR3 has 16 amino acids. The CDR3 here is CASSFWEGERTDTQYF. The CDR3 bases are TGTGCCAGCAGCTTTTGGGAGGGGGAAAGAACAGATACGCAGTATTTT.

This clonotype was observed at least ten times. At one end, the junction sequence differs from germline, possibly due to a read error. The V and J genes are TRBV15 and TRBJ2-5; D may correspond to TRBD1 or TRBD2 (6 bases each). The CDR3 is 15 residues long. Germline lookup yields CDR1 LNHNV and CDR2 YYDKDF (reference sequence). CDR3 amino acids: CATSRDTRGLETQYF. Here the CDR3 DNA reads TGTGCCACCAGCCGAGACACCCGGGGGCTCGAGACCCAGTACTTC.

The sample holds many counts of this clonotype. The chain links TRBV7-8 to TRBJ2-2, with D perhaps matching TRBD2 (5 bases). This CDR3 is 18 amino acids long. The V gene's germline CDR1 is SGHVS and CDR2 FQNEAQ. The V end was cut by 5 bases, the J end by 0 bases, with 19 bases between. The CDR3: CASSPTLAKLTNTGELFF. CDR3 sequence (DNA): TGTGCCAGCAGCCCAACGCTAGCCAAATTAACGAACACCGGGGAGCTGTTTTTT.

In this sample, this clonotype turned up many times. CDR3 protein: CASSLQISSGANVLTF. In DNA, the CDR3 is TGTGCCAGCAGCTTACAGATAAGCTCTGGGGCCAACGTCCTGACTTTC. The J gene is TRBJ2-6, the V gene TRBV5-6; unclear D gene. Germline V gives CDR1 SGHDT, CDR2 YYEEEE. V was cut by 2 bases and J by 0 bases, with 9 bases left in between. The CDR3 totals 16 residues.

This clonotype showed up just a few times. One base away lies a much larger clone, so this may be a sequencing read error. It is likely a read error, because the conserved phenylalanine at the end of the CDR3 is missing. The rearrangement links TRBV20-1 to TRBJ2-1, with D perhaps matching TRBD2 (6 bases). Trimming pared 5 bases from V and 2 bases from J, leaving 19 bases between. Germline loops: CDR1 DFQATT, CDR2 SNEGSKA (reference sequence). This CDR3 spans 16 amino acids. The CDR3: CSAEEGDWTTYNEQFL. The CDR3 bases are TGCAGTGCTGAGGAGGGAGACTGGACGACCTACAATGAGCAGTTCCTC.

This clonotype was counted many times. The chain carries TRBV28 and TRBJ2-3, with D unresolved. There are 14 residues in the CDR3. Trimming took 6 bases from V and 0 from J, leaving 10 bases between them. Per the germline V gene, CDR1 is MDHEN and CDR2 is SYDVKM. The CDR3, as DNA: TGTGCCAGCAGCTTCCCACCTAGCACAGATACGCAGTATTTT. Translated: CASSFPPSTDTQYF.

The chain's CDR3 is CAWNLAQSVTQYF. DNA of the CDR3: TGTGCCTGGAACCTAGCCCAAAGTGTGACCCAGTACTTC. The chain couples TRBV30 to TRBJ2-5; D perhaps matches TRBD2 (5 bases). V lost 4 bases to trimming and J lost 7 bases, with 16 bases between them. The CDR3 sequence is 13 residues long. The V gene's germline CDR1 is GTSNPN and CDR2 SVGIG (reference sequence). Variable domain in full (rest from reference TRBV30 and TRBJ2-5): SQTIHQWPATLVQPVGSPLSLECTVEGTSNPNLYWYRQAAGRGLQLLFYSVGIGQISSEVPQNLSASRPQDRQFILSSKKLLLSDSGFYLCAWNLAQSVTQYFGPGTRLLVL.

This clonotype was seen only a few times. The V and J genes are TRBV28 and TRBJ2-7, with 9 bases that match TRBD2. V shed 2 bases and J 3 bases; nucleotides not matched to a gene: 14. Looked up from germline, CDR1 is MDHEN and CDR2 is SYDVKM. CDR3 length: 18 amino acids. DNA for the CDR3: TGTGCCAGCAGTTTACCTAGCGGGATCTCAAGTGGGAGCTACGAGCAGTACTTC. It codes for CASSLPSGISSGSYEQYF. Full variable domain (remainder filled in from reference TRBV28 and TRBJ2-7): DVKVTQSSRYLVKRTGEKVFLECVQDMDHENMFWYRQDPGLGLRLIYFSYDVKMKEKGDIPEGYSVSREKKERFSLILESASTNQTSMYLCASSLPSGISSGSYEQYFGPGTRLTVT.

The sample holds many counts of this clonotype. The V call is TRBV6-5, the J call TRBJ2-3, with 9 positions matching TRBD1. This CDR3 contains 14 residues. The germline V gene has CDR1 MNHEY and CDR2 SVGAGI. V shed 6 bases and J 6 bases; nucleotides not matched to a gene: 7. The CDR3 is CASSPGQGWDTQYF. The CDR3 DNA reads as TGTGCCAGCAGCCCGGGACAGGGCTGGGATACGCAGTATTTT.

This clonotype was observed many times. This rearrangement joins TRBV7-8 to TRBJ2-7; no reliable D call. The CDR3 runs to 13 residues. CDR1 SGHVS and CDR2 FQNEAQ come from the germline V gene. V lost 3 bases and J 3 bases, leaving 9 bases between the germline ends. CDR3: CASSLSGDYEQYF. The CDR3 region has the DNA TGTGCCAGCAGCTTGTCTGGGGACTACGAGCAGTACTTC.

This clonotype was recorded only once. With a much larger clone just one base away, this may be a read error. The gene calls are TRBV4-2 and TRBJ2-1; TRBD1 or TRBD2 may be the D gene (6 bases each). V was pared by 7 bases and J by 9 bases, with 7 bases between. The CDR3 loop spans 10 amino acids. The germline gives CDR1 LGHNA, CDR2 YNFKEQ. The CDR3 spells CASKGGEQFF. DNA for the CDR3: TGTGCCAGCAAGGGGGGTGAGCAGTTCTTC.

Turning to this clonotype: A much larger clone sits a single nucleotide away, making a read error possible. The chain links TRBV11-3 to TRBJ2-7; no reliable D call. CDR3 length: 11 amino acids. Per germline, CDR1 SGHNT and CDR2 YENEEA. Between the trimmed V and J ends, which lost 10 bases and 6 bases, there was a span of 13 bases. The CDR3 region has the DNA TGTGCCAACAGTTCCCAAATCGAGCAGTACTTC. Its protein product is CANSSQIEQYF.

This clonotype was found many times. This sequence joins TRBV10-3 and TRBJ2-5; 10 nucleotides line up with TRBD2. V dropped 10 bases and J dropped 4; count of bases not matched to a gene: 9. The V gene's germline CDR1 is ENHRY and CDR2 SYGVKD. The CDR3 length is 14 residues. Here the CDR3 reads CATKLAGDGETQYF. The DNA of the CDR3 is TGTGCCACTAAGCTAGCGGGAGATGGAGAGACCCAGTACTTC.

This clonotype was detected only a few times. V is TRBV3-1 and J is TRBJ2-1; D is perhaps TRBD1 or TRBD2 (5 bases each). Germline V gives CDR1 LGHDT, CDR2 YNNKEL (reference sequence). The CDR3 is made up of 18 amino acids. Between the trimmed V and J ends, which lost 4 bases and 5 bases, there was a span of 24 bases. CDR3 in amino acids: CASSPSQVGKLGDNEQFF. CDR3 DNA: TGTGCCAGCAGCCCCTCACAAGTAGGCAAATTGGGGGACAATGAGCAGTTCTTC.

There are many counts of this clonotype. This sequence joins TRBV11-2 and TRBJ2-3, with D tentatively TRBD2 (5 bases). This CDR3 is built from 13 residues. Trimming removed 3 bases from V and 5 bases from J, with 9 bases in between. Germline CDR1 SGHAT, CDR2 FQNNGV. CDR3 bases: TGTGCCAGCAGCTTTAGGGCGGGAGATACGCAGTATTTT. Protein product: CASSFRAGDTQYF.

This clonotype was detected many times. For the CDR3, the DNA is TGCAGTGCTAGAGATACAATGGGGGCTGGGAGGGAGCAGTTCTTC. Its translation is CSARDTMGAGREQFF. The J gene is TRBJ2-1, the V gene TRBV20-1, with D perhaps being TRBD1 or TRBD2 (6 bases each). V was clipped by 0 bases and J by 10 bases, with 19 bases between them. This CDR3 comprises 15 residues. Germline V gene sequence: CDR1 DFQATT, CDR2 SNEGSKA (reference sequence).

This clonotype was counted ten times or more. V usage is TRBV2 and J usage is TRBJ2-7, with TRBD2 matching 8 bases. The CDR3 totals 16 residues. V shed 6 bases and J 0 bases; nucleotides not matched to a gene: 10. Germline CDR1 is SNHLY and CDR2 is FYNNEI. This CDR3 reads CASREASGGSSYEQYF. The CDR3 DNA is TGTGCCAGCAGGGAGGCGTCGGGGGGGAGCTCCTACGAGCAGTACTTC.

This clonotype appeared a few times. This may stem from a read error, because a much larger clone lies one nucleotide away. V is TRBV15 and J is TRBJ2-1, with 9 bases aligning to TRBD1. The CDR3 is made up of 17 amino acids. The V gene's germline CDR1 is LNHNV and CDR2 YYDKDF (reference sequence). DNA of the CDR3: TGTGCCACCAGCAGAGATCTCCCGGGACAGGGAGGCAATGAGCGGTTCTTC. Amino acids: CATSRDLPGQGGNERFF.

A note on this clonotype: This may come from a read error, since a much larger clone is one base off. The genes are TRBV11-2 and TRBJ2-5; TRBD1 is a possible D gene (5 bases). Germline CDR1 and CDR2: SGHAT and FQNNGV. The CDR3 extends over 14 amino acids. CDR3 coding DNA: TGTGCCAGCGGCTTATCCAGGGCAGGGGAGACCCAGTACTTC. This codes for CASGLSRAGETQYF.